The present entry profiles one TCR beta chain with its context. The ends were cut back, 6 bases at V and 5 bases at J, with 17 bases in the middle. The CDR3 covers 15 residues. This sample is part of a study of blood T cell repertoires in COVID-19. The overall study: Both acute and convalescent COVID-19 samples were obtained from the United States, Italy and Spain. Sources were T cells, B-cell-depleted T cells, or PBMCs; the material itself was cDNA or gDNA.

Sequenced by immunoSEQ multiplex PCR; TCRdb stores in-frame clones only, minus some. Of tens of thousands of clones in the sample, around 91% were seen once. The chain combines TRBV23-1 with TRBJ1-5; the D is unclear. TRBV23-1 is marked as an open reading frame, function uncertain. This clonotype originated in a human donor in a cohort sampled during active COVID-19. The sequenced material came from peripheral blood. CDR3 amino acids: CASRPLGWRDQPQHF. DNA of the CDR3: TGCGCCAGCAGACCCTTAGGGTGGAGGGATCAGCCCCAGCATTTT.